This TCR beta chain was recovered during a study of T cell changes during pregnancy in multiple sclerosis. Data came from immunoSEQ multiplex PCR; TCRdb stores just in-frame clones and leaves some out. The table includes 45,000 to 60,000 clones, about 92% detected once. Trimming took off 1 base at V and 5 bases at J, with 8 bases between the two ends. This CDR3 region has 13 residues. Germline-derived CDR1 and CDR2 are SGHTA and FQGNSA. The origin of this receptor is a female donor with multiple sclerosis, enrolled in a pregnancy study. The sample here was peripheral blood, taken in the second trimester of pregnancy. The V call is TRBV7-2, the J call TRBJ2-5; TRBD2 is a possible D gene (6 bases). This chain's CDR3 is CASSLGGRETQYF. The CDR3, as DNA: TGTGCCAGCAGCTTAGGGGGGAGGGAGACCCAGTACTTC.